This T cell receptor beta chain comes out of a study of blood T cell repertoires in COVID-19. Study context: Samples taken during acute and convalescent COVID-19 were collected in the United States, Italy and Spain. T cells, B-cell-depleted T cells, or PBMCs supplied cDNA or gDNA.

Original analysis: It was from reference gene primer amplification that nucleated cell counts were estimated. Only in-frame clones appear in the TCRdb table, and some are missing; sequencing was by immunoSEQ multiplex PCR. V and J calls and clone size are those listed in that table; D and trimming were worked out from the DNA. The profile shows 200,000 to 300,000 clones, 86% of them singletons. Sequencing used peripheral blood. This sequence originates from a man younger than 40 with active or convalescent COVID-19.

CDR3 sequence: CASSLGGAEAFF. The CDR3 DNA is TGTGCCAGCAGCTTAGGTGGAGCTGAAGCTTTCTTT. The rearrangement links TRBV7-3 to TRBJ1-1; D uncertain. This CDR3 contains 12 residues. V lost 2 bases and J lost 6, with 7 bases in between. Germline lookup yields CDR1 SGHTA and CDR2 FQGTGA.